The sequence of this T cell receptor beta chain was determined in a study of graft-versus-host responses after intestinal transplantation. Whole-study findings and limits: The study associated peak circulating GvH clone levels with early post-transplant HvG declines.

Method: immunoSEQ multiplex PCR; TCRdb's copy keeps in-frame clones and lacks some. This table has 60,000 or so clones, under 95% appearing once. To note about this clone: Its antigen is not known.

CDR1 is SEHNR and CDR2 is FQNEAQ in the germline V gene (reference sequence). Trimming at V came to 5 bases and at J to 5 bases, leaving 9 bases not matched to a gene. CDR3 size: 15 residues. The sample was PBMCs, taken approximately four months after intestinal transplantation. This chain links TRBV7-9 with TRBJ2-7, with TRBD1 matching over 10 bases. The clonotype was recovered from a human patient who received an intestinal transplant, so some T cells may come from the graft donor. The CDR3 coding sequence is TGTGCCAGCAGCATTCCGGGACAGGGGAGTCACGAGCAGTACTTC. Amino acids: CASSIPGQGSHEQYF.